These 15 T cell receptor beta chains were sequenced from one sample in a study of blood T cell repertoires in COVID-19. Profiling relied on immunoSEQ multiplex PCR, and the TCRdb table lists in-frame clones only, not all of them. The sample records 130,000 or so clones, around nine tenths being singletons. The sample was peripheral blood. Receptor source: a woman aged 50 to 60 with acute or convalescent COVID-19.

Remarks on this clone: The junction departs from the called germline gene at one end, perhaps through a read error. The chain links TRBV13 to TRBJ1-4, with D possibly being TRBD1 (5 bases). This CDR3 is 12 amino acids long. Germline V gene data show CDR1 as PRHDT and CDR2 as FYEKMQ (reference sequence). CDR3 residues: CASSLGDTSRVF. In DNA form, the CDR3 reads TGTGCCAGCAGCTTAGGGGACACCTCTCGGGTTTTT.

This chain connects TRBV20-1 to TRBJ1-1; no firm D call. CDR3 size: 14 residues. In germline, CDR1 is DFQATT, CDR2 SNEGSKA (reference sequence). Trimming stripped 3 bases from V and 3 bases from J, with 14 bases between. CDR3 sequence: CSASLPERDTEAFF. The CDR3 DNA reads as TGCAGTGCTAGTCTTCCAGAGAGGGACACTGAAGCTTTCTTT.

This sequence joins TRBV5-4 and TRBJ2-1; D is unclear. The CDR3 length is 12 residues. Germline V CDR1 and CDR2: SGHNT, YYREEE (reference sequence). Trimming took 5 bases from V and 11 from J, leaving 14 bases between them. CDR3 nucleotides: TGTGCCAGCAGTTTTGTAGCAGAAAAGCAGTTCTTC. Protein: CASSFVAEKQFF.

V is TRBV4-2 and J is TRBJ1-1; the match to TRBD1 covers 8 bases. The germline gives CDR1 LGHNA, CDR2 YNFKEQ. The CDR3 length is 15 residues. V was clipped by 0 bases and J by 5 bases; unmatched bases: 5. CDR3 coding DNA: TGTGCCAGCAGCCAAGAGAACAGGGGGTGGACTGAAGCTTTCTTT. It is translated as CASSQENRGWTEAFF.

The chain combines TRBV2 with TRBJ1-2, with D tentatively TRBD1 (6 bases). Germline V CDR1 and CDR2: SNHLY, FYNNEI. The germline V and J ends were trimmed by 7 bases and 8 bases, with 17 bases remaining between them. This CDR3 is 13 amino acids long. CDR3 coding DNA: TGTGCCAGCACCCCGGGGCAGGGGAGCGGCTACACCTTC. Translating gives CASTPGQGSGYTF. Filled out from reference TRBV2 and TRBJ1-2, the complete variable domain reads EPEVTQTPSHQVTQMGQEVILRCVPISNHLYFYWYRQILGQKVEFLVSFYNNEISEKSEIFDDQFSVERPDGSNFTLKIRSTKLEDSAMYFCASTPGQGSGYTFGSGTRLTVV.

This chain uses TRBV5-5 with TRBJ1-2; D possibly corresponds to TRBD1 (6 bases). With 0 bases removed from V and 6 bases from J, the gap between germline ends came to 15 bases. Germline assignment: CDR1 SGHKS and CDR2 YYEKEE (reference sequence). CDR3 length: 15 amino acids. The CDR3 region has the DNA TGTGCCAGCAGCTTGGTGTATTGGGCAGGGGATGGCTACACCTTC. As protein: CASSLVYWAGDGYTF.

The rearrangement joins TRBV30 to TRBJ1-1, with D unclear. The CDR3 has 12 amino acids. The ends were cut back, 4 bases at V and 8 bases at J, with 14 bases in the middle. CDR1 GTSNPN and CDR2 SVGIG come from the germline V gene (reference sequence). CDR3 sequence (DNA): TGTGCCTGGACCCCTTACCGGGGAGAAGCTTTCTTT. Protein sequence: CAWTPYRGEAFF. The full variable domain, its missing parts supplied by reference TRBV30 and TRBJ1-1, is SQTIHQWPATLVQPVGSPLSLECTVEGTSNPNLYWYRQAAGRGLQLLFYSVGIGQISSEVPQNLSASRPQDRQFILSSKKLLLSDSGFYLCAWTPYRGEAFFGQGTRLTVV.

The V and J genes are TRBV6-5 and TRBJ2-2; D gene unclear. Germline CDR1 MNHEY, CDR2 SVGAGI. The CDR3 is made up of 15 amino acids. The V end was cut by 8 bases, the J end by 3 bases, with 16 bases between. CDR3 DNA sequence: TGTGCCAGCCTTTCTGAAGCGATCTACACCGGGGAGCTGTTTTTT. As protein: CASLSEAIYTGELFF.

V usage is TRBV7-2 and J usage is TRBJ2-7, with 9 bases matching TRBD1. V shed 5 bases and J 2 bases; nucleotides not matched to a gene: 4. The length of the CDR3 is 14 residues. Per the germline V gene, CDR1 is SGHTA and CDR2 is FQGNSA. The CDR3 loop is CASSAGTGPYEQYF. CDR3 DNA sequence: TGTGCCAGCAGCGCCGGGACAGGGCCCTACGAGCAGTACTTC.

The chain combines TRBV12-3 or TRBV12-4 with TRBJ1-6; D is possibly TRBD1 (6 bases). V lost 5 bases to trimming and J lost 7 bases, with 9 bases between them. The CDR3 covers 13 residues. The CDR3 here is CASSPGQNSPLHF. CDR3 DNA: TGTGCCAGCAGTCCGGGACAAAATTCACCCCTCCACTTT.

The V gene is TRBV7-2, the J gene TRBJ2-3, with D possibly being TRBD2 (6 bases). V was cut by 5 bases and J by 5 bases, with 20 bases left in between. Germline V CDR1 and CDR2: SGHTA, FQGNSA. The CDR3 loop spans 16 amino acids. Here the CDR3 DNA reads TGTGCCAGCAGCCAATCGTGGACTATGTCCATAGATACGCAGTATTTT. It encodes CASSQSWTMSIDTQYF.

Here the CDR3 DNA reads TGTGCCTGGAGCGCAGATACAAATCAGCCCCAGCATTTT. This gives the protein CAWSADTNQPQHF. The chain uses TRBV30 and TRBJ1-5; D uncertain. The length of the CDR3 is 13 residues. Germline V gives CDR1 GTSNPN, CDR2 SVGIG (reference sequence). Trimming pared 3 bases from V and 4 bases from J, leaving 10 bases between.

The chain recombines TRBV5-4 with TRBJ1-4; D may be TRBD1 (5 bases). CDR3 size: 14 residues. V lost 4 bases and J lost 3, with 10 bases in between. CDR1 SGHNT and CDR2 YYREEE come from the germline V gene (reference sequence). The CDR3 protein is CASSADSANEKLFF. The DNA for the CDR3 is TGTGCCAGCAGCGCCGACAGTGCTAATGAAAAACTGTTTTTT.

The chain combines TRBV29-1 with TRBJ2-7; 9 positions agree with TRBD2. Germline V gives CDR1 SQVTM, CDR2 ANQGSEA. The length of the CDR3 is 14 residues. The CDR3 sequence is CSSGGREGQYEQYF. The DNA for the CDR3 is TGCAGTTCGGGAGGGCGGGAGGGCCAATACGAGCAGTACTTC.

The J gene is TRBJ1-4, the V gene TRBV7-2, with TRBD1 matching 7 bases. In germline, CDR1 is SGHTA, CDR2 FQGNSA. V lost 4 bases, J lost 10 bases, and 6 bases stayed unmatched. There are 13 residues in the CDR3. CDR3 protein: CASSSDRAVKLFF. The DNA for the CDR3 is TGTGCCAGCAGCTCCGACAGGGCTGTAAAACTGTTTTTT.